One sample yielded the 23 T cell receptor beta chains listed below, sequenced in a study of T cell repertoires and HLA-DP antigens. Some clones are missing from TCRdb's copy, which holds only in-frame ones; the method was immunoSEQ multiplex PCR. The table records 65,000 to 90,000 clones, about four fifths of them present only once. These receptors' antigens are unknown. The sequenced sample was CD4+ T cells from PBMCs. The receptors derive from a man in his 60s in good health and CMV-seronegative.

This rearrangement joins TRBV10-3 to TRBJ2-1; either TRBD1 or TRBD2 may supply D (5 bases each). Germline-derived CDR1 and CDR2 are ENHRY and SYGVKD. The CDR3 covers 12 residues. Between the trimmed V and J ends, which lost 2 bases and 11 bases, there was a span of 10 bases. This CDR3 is CAISERDGQQFF. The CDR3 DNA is TGTGCCATCAGTGAGAGGGACGGACAGCAGTTCTTC.

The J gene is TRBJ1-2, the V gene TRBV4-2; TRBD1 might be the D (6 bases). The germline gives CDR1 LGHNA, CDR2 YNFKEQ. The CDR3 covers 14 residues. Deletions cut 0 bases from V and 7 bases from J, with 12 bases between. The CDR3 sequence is CASSQEQGQGGYTF. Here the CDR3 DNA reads TGTGCCAGCAGCCAAGAACAGGGCCAAGGTGGCTACACCTTC.

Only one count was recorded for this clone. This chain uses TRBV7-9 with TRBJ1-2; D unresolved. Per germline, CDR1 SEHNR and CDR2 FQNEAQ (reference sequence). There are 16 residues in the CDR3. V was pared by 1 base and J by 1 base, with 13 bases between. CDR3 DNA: TGTGCCAGCAGCTTAGACCTTTCGTCTTTTAACTATGGCTACACCTTC. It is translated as CASSLDLSSFNYGYTF.

The CDR3 DNA reads as TGTGCCACCAGCAGAGATCGGCCGGCGGAAGCTTTCTTT. Residues: CATSRDRPAEAFF. This sequence joins TRBV15 and TRBJ1-1, with D uncertain. Trimming took off 0 bases at V and 8 bases at J, with 10 bases between the two ends. Germline V gene data show CDR1 as LNHNV and CDR2 as YYDKDF (reference sequence). CDR3 size: 13 residues.

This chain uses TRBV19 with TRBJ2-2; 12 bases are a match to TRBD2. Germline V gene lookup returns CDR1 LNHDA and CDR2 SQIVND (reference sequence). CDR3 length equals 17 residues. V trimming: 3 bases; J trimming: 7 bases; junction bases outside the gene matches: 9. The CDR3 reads CASSIDGLAGMGGELFF. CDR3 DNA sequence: TGTGCCAGTAGTATCGACGGACTAGCGGGGATGGGCGGGGAGCTGTTTTTT.

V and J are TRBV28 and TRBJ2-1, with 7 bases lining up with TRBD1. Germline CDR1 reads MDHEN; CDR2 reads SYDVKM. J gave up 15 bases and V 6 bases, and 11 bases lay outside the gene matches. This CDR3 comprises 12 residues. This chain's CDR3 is CASSQIQGGGFF. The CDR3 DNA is TGTGCCAGCAGCCAAATTCAAGGGGGCGGGTTCTTC.

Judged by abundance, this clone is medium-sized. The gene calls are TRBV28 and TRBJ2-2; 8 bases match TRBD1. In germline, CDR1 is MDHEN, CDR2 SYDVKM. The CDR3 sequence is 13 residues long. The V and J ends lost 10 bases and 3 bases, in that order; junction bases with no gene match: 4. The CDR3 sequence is CAIGDRYTGELFF. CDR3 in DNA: TGTGCCATAGGGGACAGGTACACCGGGGAGCTGTTTTTT.

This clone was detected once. The CDR3 spells CASSASGKPREQYF. CDR3 nucleotides: TGCGCCAGCAGCGCCTCGGGGAAACCAAGGGAGCAGTACTTC. The chain uses TRBV10-2 and TRBJ2-5; weak D call: TRBD2 (5 bases). The CDR3 is 14 amino acids. Germline CDR1 WSHSY, CDR2 SAAADI. The V end was cut by 6 bases, the J end by 11 bases, with 22 bases between.

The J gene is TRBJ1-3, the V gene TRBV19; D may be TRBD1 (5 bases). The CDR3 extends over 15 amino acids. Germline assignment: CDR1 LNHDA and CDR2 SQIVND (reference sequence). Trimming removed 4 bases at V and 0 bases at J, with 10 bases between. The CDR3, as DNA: TGTGCCAGTAGTAACAGGATGAGCTCTGGAAACACCATATATTTT. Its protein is CASSNRMSSGNTIYF.

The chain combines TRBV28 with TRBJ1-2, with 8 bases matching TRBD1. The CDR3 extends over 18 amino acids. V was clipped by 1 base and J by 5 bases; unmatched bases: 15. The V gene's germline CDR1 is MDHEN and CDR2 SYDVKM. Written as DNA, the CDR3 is TGTGCCAGCAGTTTATTCGGACAGGGAGCGGGGTTAGGGTATGGCTACACCTTC. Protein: CASSLFGQGAGLGYGYTF.

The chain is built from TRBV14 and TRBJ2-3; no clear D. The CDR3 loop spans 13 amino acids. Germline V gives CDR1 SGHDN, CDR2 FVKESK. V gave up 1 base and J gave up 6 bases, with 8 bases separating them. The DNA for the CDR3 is TGTGCCAGCAGCCAAGGGTTAGAGGATACGCAGTATTTT. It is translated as CASSQGLEDTQYF.

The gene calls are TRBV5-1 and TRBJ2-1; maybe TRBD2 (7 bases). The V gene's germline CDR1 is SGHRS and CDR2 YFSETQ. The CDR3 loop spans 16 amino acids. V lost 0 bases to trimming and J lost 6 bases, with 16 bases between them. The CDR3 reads CASSLAMRGGGNEQFF. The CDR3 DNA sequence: TGCGCCAGCAGCTTGGCTATGCGCGGGGGCGGCAATGAGCAGTTCTTC.

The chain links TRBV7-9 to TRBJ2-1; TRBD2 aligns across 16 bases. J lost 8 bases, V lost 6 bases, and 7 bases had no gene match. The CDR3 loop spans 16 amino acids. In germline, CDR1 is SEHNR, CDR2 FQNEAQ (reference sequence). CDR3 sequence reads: CASSLPGLAGGYEQFF. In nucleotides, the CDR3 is TGTGCCAGCAGTTTACCGGGACTAGCGGGAGGGTATGAGCAGTTCTTC.

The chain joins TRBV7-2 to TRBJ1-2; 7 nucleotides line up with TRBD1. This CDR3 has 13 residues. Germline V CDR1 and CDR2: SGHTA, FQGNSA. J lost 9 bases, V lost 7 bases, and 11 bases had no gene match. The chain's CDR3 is CASTLNGQERYTF. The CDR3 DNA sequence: TGTGCCAGCACCCTCAATGGACAGGAGCGCTACACCTTC.

Written as DNA, the CDR3 is TGTGCCAGCAGCATGGGACAGCAAGCCAAAAACATTCAGTACTTC. Translated: CASSMGQQAKNIQYF. The chain recombines TRBV6-1 with TRBJ2-4; 7 nucleotides match TRBD1. J was trimmed by 0 bases and V by 6 bases; bases with no gene match: 5. CDR1 MNHNS and CDR2 SASEGT come from the germline V gene. The CDR3 consists of 15 residues.

This CDR3 reads CASSFRGQGGSEAFF. The CDR3 DNA reads as TGTGCCAGTAGTTTCCGAGGACAGGGAGGATCTGAAGCTTTCTTT. The chain carries TRBV19 and TRBJ1-1; TRBD1 aligns across 8 bases. The V segment lost 5 bases and the J segment 6 bases; nucleotides outside the gene matches: 11. There are 15 residues in the CDR3. The germline CDR1 and CDR2 sequences are LNHDA and SQIVND (reference sequence).

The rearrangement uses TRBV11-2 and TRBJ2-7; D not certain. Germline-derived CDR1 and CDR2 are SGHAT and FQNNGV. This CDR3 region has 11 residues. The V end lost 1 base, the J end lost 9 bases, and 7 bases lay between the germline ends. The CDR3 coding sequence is TGTGCCAGCAGCTTAGGAGGTGGGCAGTACTTC. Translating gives CASSLGGGQYF.

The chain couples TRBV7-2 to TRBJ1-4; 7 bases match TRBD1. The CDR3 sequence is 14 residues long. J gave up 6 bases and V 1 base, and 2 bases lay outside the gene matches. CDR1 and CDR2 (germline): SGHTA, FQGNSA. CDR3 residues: CASSLVRGDEKLFF. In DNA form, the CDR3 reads TGTGCCAGCAGCTTAGTCAGGGGGGATGAAAAACTGTTTTTT.

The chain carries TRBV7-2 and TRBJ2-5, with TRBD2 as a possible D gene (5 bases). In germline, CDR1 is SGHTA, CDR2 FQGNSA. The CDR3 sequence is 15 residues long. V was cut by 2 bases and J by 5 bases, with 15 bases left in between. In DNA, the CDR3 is TGTGCCAGCAGCTTAAGAGGGCCCACCGGGGAGACCCAGTACTTC. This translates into CASSLRGPTGETQYF.

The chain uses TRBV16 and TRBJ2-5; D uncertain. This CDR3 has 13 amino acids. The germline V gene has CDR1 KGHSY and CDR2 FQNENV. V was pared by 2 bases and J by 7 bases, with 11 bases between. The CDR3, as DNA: TGTGCCAGCAGCCAAGCCCGGCCGGGGACCCAGTACTTC. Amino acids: CASSQARPGTQYF.

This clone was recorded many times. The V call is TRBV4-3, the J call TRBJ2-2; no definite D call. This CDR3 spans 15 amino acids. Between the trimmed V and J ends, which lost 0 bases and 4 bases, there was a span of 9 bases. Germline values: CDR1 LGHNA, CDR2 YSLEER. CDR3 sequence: CASSQDTPVTGELFF. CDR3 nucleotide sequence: TGCGCCAGCAGCCAAGACACTCCGGTCACCGGGGAGCTGTTTTTT.

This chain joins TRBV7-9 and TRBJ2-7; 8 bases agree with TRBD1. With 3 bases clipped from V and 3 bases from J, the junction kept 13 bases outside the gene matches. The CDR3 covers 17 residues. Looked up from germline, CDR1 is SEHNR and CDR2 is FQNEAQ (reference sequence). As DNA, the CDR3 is TGTGCCAGCAGCTTCAGCGCCCTTATCGGACAGGGCTACGAGCAGTACTTC. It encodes CASSFSALIGQGYEQYF.

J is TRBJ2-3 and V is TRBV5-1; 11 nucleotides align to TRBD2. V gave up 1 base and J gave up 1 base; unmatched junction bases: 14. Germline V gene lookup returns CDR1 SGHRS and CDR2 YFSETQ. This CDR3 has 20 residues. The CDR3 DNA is TGCGCCAGCAGCTTGTCACTAGCGGGAGCAGGTTGGGTGGGCACAGATACGCAGTATTTT. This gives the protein CASSLSLAGAGWVGTDTQYF.